Listed below are T cell receptor beta chains from one sample, sequenced in a study of CD8 T cells in ankylosing spondylitis. One entry per CDR3 protein results from TCRdb running MiXCR on the 5' RACE reads. The table lists approximately 39,000 distinct CDR3 sequences, around 15% of them singletons. The sequenced material came from synovial fluid, either unsorted or a sorted T cell fraction (not recorded which). These receptors came from a male donor with ankylosing spondylitis. CDR3s include the opening cysteine and the closing phenylalanine or tryptophan. D genes are given only for firm matches. Clone size is shown for a subset of rows, as once, few, many or a class of expanded clone.

d_call j_call clone_size v_call cdr3_aa cdr3_nt
. TRBJ2-7 many TRBV4-2 CASSFGGRRDEQYF TGTGCCAGCAGTTTCGGGGGTCGGCGCGACGAGCAGTACTTC
TRBD1 TRBJ1-4 few TRBV4-2 CASSHRGQGSGGEKLFF TGTGCCAGCAGCCATCGAGGACAGGGGAGCGGCGGGGAAAAACTGTTTTTT
TRBD1 TRBJ1-6 many TRBV9 CASSGDDRGLDSPLHF TGTGCCAGCAGCGGAGACGACAGGGGGCTTGATTCACCCCTCCACTTT
TRBD2 TRBJ2-7 many TRBV5-1 CASSLTGLAGRGGYEQYF TGCGCCAGCAGCTTGACTGGACTAGCGGGGAGAGGGGGTTACGAGCAGTACTTC
. TRBJ1-2 . TRBV29-1 CSVERTATDGYTF TGCAGCGTTGAGAGGACAGCAACGGATGGCTACACCTTC
TRBD1 TRBJ1-5 many TRBV28 CASTPHIGAGGKWQPQHF TGTGCCAGCACCCCCCACATCGGGGCAGGGGGGAAGTGGCAGCCCCAGCATTTT
TRBD2 TRBJ2-2 many TRBV20-1 CSARDGAGGDTGELFF TGCAGTGCTAGAGATGGGGCGGGGGGCGACACCGGGGAGCTGTTTTTT
. TRBJ1-1 many TRBV4-3 CASRRELNTEAFF TGCGCCAGCAGACGGGAGTTGAACACTGAAGCTTTCTTT
. TRBJ1-1 many TRBV7-9 CASSSIHEAFF TGTGCCAGCAGCTCCATCCATGAAGCTTTCTTT
. TRBJ1-2 . TRBV12-3/TRBV12-4 CASGELGRNFYGYTF TGTGCCAGCGGGGAATTGGGACGGAACTTCTATGGCTACACCTTC
. TRBJ2-1 . TRBV7-3 CASGLGGRSSYNEQFF TGTGCCAGCGGCCTCGGAGGCAGGAGCTCCTACAATGAGCAGTTCTTC
. TRBJ2-3 . TRBV7-9 CATPLGGLTDTQYF TGTGCCACCCCTCTAGGGGGACTCACAGATACGCAGTATTTT
. TRBJ2-1 many TRBV7-6 CASSTPDVPSTYNEQFF TGTGCCAGCAGCACGCCCGATGTACCCAGTACCTACAATGAGCAGTTCTTC
TRBD2 TRBJ2-1 many TRBV6-4 CASSDFSTSGYNEQFF TGTGCCAGCAGTGACTTTTCGACTAGCGGGTACAATGAGCAGTTCTTC
. TRBJ1-5 many TRBV28 CASSLDSARSDQPQHF TGTGCCAGCAGTTTGGACAGTGCGAGGTCGGATCAGCCCCAGCATTTT
. TRBJ1-1 . TRBV20-1 CSARRTEAFF TGCAGTGCTAGGAGGACTGAAGCTTTCTTT
TRBD1 TRBJ2-7 . TRBV4-3 CASSQGTGVGYEQYF TGCGCCAGCAGCCAAGGCACAGGGGTAGGATACGAGCAGTACTTC
. TRBJ2-7 . TRBV25-1 CASRQHSYEQYF TGTGCCAGCCGGCAGCACTCCTACGAGCAGTACTTC
TRBD2 TRBJ2-1 few TRBV6-5 CASSSPGPSGGSPYNEQFF TGTGCCAGCAGTTCCCCGGGCCCTAGCGGGGGATCCCCCTACAATGAGCAGTTCTTC
. TRBJ1-1 . TRBV19 CASVHLNTEAFF TGTGCCAGCGTGCACTTGAACACTGAAGCTTTCTTT
. TRBJ1-1 . TRBV10-3 CAISEQPMNTEAFF TGTGCCATCAGTGAGCAGCCCATGAACACTGAAGCTTTCTTT